The 26 T cell receptor beta chains given below trace back to one sample, sequenced in a study of persistence of HIV-infected CD4 T cells. The immunoSEQ assay was version 4, run in survey mode. Sequenced by immunoSEQ multiplex PCR; TCRdb stores in-frame clones only, minus some. The sample yields fewer than 35,000 clones, roughly 70% seen once. Cells were stimulated with overlapping HIV-1 Gag 15-mer peptides. Sorting selected CD4+ T cells upregulating both CD40 ligand and CD69. These receptors lack a known antigen. Sequences were derived from CD4+ T cells sorted from PBMCs after approximately 18-hour stimulation, sampled from a patient who received antiretroviral therapy. All receptors come from an adult man with HIV who was CMV-seropositive.

The chain joins TRBV10-3 to TRBJ2-7, with 12 bases aligning to TRBD1. The ends lost 5 bases at V and 4 bases at J; junction bases unmatched: 9. The CDR3 length is 16 residues. Germline CDR1 is ENHRY and CDR2 is SYGVKD. For the CDR3, the DNA is TGTGCCATCAGTAAGGGACAGGGGGCAAAATCATACGAGCAGTACTTC. Its translation: CAISKGQGAKSYEQYF.

The chain combines TRBV5-5 with TRBJ2-7; D not resolved. The CDR3 loop spans 12 amino acids. CDR1 is SGHKS and CDR2 is YYEKEE in the germline V gene (reference sequence). The V end lost 1 base, the J end lost 4 bases, and 6 bases lay between the germline ends. This CDR3 is CASSLMGYEQYF. In nucleotides, the CDR3 is TGTGCCAGCAGCTTGATGGGATACGAGCAGTACTTC.

The gene calls are TRBV18 and TRBJ2-1; D may match TRBD1 or TRBD2 (7 bases each). Per germline, CDR1 KGHSH and CDR2 LQKENI. CDR3 size: 18 residues. Trimming took 0 bases from V and 3 from J, leaving 18 bases between them. The CDR3 is CASSPPRGGQTFYNEQFF. The CDR3 DNA reads as TGTGCCAGCTCACCACCGAGGGGGGGACAGACCTTCTACAATGAGCAGTTCTTC.

The chain combines TRBV28 with TRBJ1-1, with 7 bases identical to TRBD1. This CDR3 spans 13 amino acids. Trimming removed 7 bases from V and 3 bases from J; junction bases left unmatched: 5. The V gene's germline CDR1 is MDHEN and CDR2 SYDVKM. CDR3 amino acids: CASNRGGDTEAFF. The CDR3 DNA is TGTGCCAGCAACAGGGGCGGGGACACTGAAGCTTTCTTT.

The chain joins TRBV7-9 to TRBJ1-2; maybe TRBD1 (6 bases). V lost 0 bases, J lost 8 bases, and 16 bases lay in between. This CDR3 comprises 15 residues. The germline CDR1 and CDR2 sequences are SEHNR and FQNEAQ (reference sequence). CDR3 nucleotides: TGTGCCAGCAGCTTAGCGAACAGGGCGGAGGGCGGCTACACCTTC. Amino acids: CASSLANRAEGGYTF.

This clone has a handful of counts. The CDR3 loop reads CASSDRQGWGYTF. The CDR3 region has the DNA TGTGCCAGCAGTGATAGACAGGGCTGGGGCTACACCTTC. The chain couples TRBV2 to TRBJ1-2, with TRBD1 matching over 7 bases. The ends lost 3 bases at V and 8 bases at J; junction bases unmatched: 6. Germline CDR1 SNHLY, CDR2 FYNNEI. This CDR3 has 13 amino acids.

V gene TRBV6-5 combines with J gene TRBJ2-4, with TRBD2 identical over 14 bases. Per the germline V gene, CDR1 is MNHEY and CDR2 is SVGAGI. CDR3 size: 13 residues. Trimming removed 7 bases from V and 10 bases from J; junction bases left unmatched: 3. CDR3 bases: TGTGCCAGCACCGGGACTAGCGGGGGTATTCAGTACTTC. Its protein product is CASTGTSGGIQYF.

The chain joins TRBV5-4 to TRBJ1-5, with D possibly TRBD1 on 6 matching bases. Germline V lookup: CDR1 SGHNT, CDR2 YYREEE (reference sequence). V lost 4 bases and J 6 bases, leaving 17 bases between the germline ends. The CDR3 loop spans 15 amino acids. CDR3 DNA: TGTGCCAGCAGCACCGACAGGTCCGCCGTTCAGCCCCAGCATTTT. It yields the protein CASSTDRSAVQPQHF. The full variable domain, with the rest looked up from reference TRBV5-4 and TRBJ1-5, is ETGVTQSPTHLIKTRGQQVTLRCSSQSGHNTVSWYQQALGQGPQFIFQYYREEENGRGNFPPRFSGLQFPNYSSELNVNALELDDSALYLCASSTDRSAVQPQHFGDGTRLSIL.

By share, this clone ranks as medium-sized (0.01 to 0.1%). The rearrangement links TRBV5-1 to TRBJ2-1; D unresolved. V lost 0 bases and J lost 7, with 8 bases in between. Germline V gene sequence: CDR1 SGHRS, CDR2 YFSETQ. The CDR3 runs 13 residues. In DNA form, the CDR3 reads TGCGCCAGCAGCTTGGGACAAGGGAATGAGCAGTTCTTC. Its translation: CASSLGQGNEQFF. Looking up the rest from reference TRBV5-1 and TRBJ2-1 gives the full variable domain: KAGVTQTPRYLIKTRGQQVTLSCSPISGHRSVSWYQQTPGQGLQFLFEYFSETQRNKGNFPGRFSGRQFSNSRSEMNVSTLELGDSALYLCASSLGQGNEQFFGPGTRLTVL.

The chain uses TRBV5-1 and TRBJ1-4; TRBD1 is a possible D gene (5 bases). Per the germline V gene, CDR1 is SGHRS and CDR2 is YFSETQ. CDR3 length equals 15 residues. Trimming removed 0 bases at V and 8 bases at J, with 14 bases between. The CDR3 DNA sequence: TGCGCCAGCAGCTTGGCCTACAGGCAGGAGGAAAAACTGTTTTTT. It translates to CASSLAYRQEEKLFF.

The chain links TRBV6-5 to TRBJ1-1, with TRBD1 as a possible D gene (5 bases). CDR3 length equals 14 residues. Trimming took off 10 bases at V and 0 bases at J, with 15 bases between the two ends. The germline gives CDR1 MNHEY, CDR2 SVGAGI. CDR3 region: CATRDGSMNTEAFF. CDR3 DNA sequence: TGTGCCACCCGGGACGGCAGCATGAACACTGAAGCTTTCTTT.

This clone is medium-sized in the sample. The chain combines TRBV19 with TRBJ2-2, with D perhaps matching TRBD2 (5 bases). This CDR3 is 15 amino acids long. The germline V and J ends were trimmed by 1 base and 6 bases, with 12 bases remaining between them. Germline V CDR1 and CDR2: LNHDA, SQIVND (reference sequence). Written as DNA, the CDR3 is TGTGCCAGTAGTATAGTCCTGGCGGGTGCCGGGGAGCTGTTTTTT. Its protein is CASSIVLAGAGELFF.

The genes are TRBV29-1 and TRBJ1-1; D is unclear. This CDR3 region has 11 residues. Germline CDR1 SQVTM, CDR2 ANQGSEA. Trimming pared 5 bases from V and 0 bases from J, leaving 4 bases between. The CDR3 spells CSVHLNTEAFF. CDR3 nucleotide sequence: TGCAGCGTTCACCTGAACACTGAAGCTTTCTTT.

The CDR3 is CASSLGTGTGNQPQHF. The CDR3 region has the DNA TGTGCCAGCAGCTTGGGGACAGGGACGGGCAATCAGCCCCAGCATTTT. The chain couples TRBV7-9 to TRBJ1-5; 9 nucleotides agree with TRBD1. The length of the CDR3 is 16 residues. The trim removed 3 bases at V and 2 bases at J, leaving 5 bases unmatched. Per germline, CDR1 SEHNR and CDR2 FQNEAQ (reference sequence). The full variable domain, rest sourced from reference TRBV7-9 and TRBJ1-5, is DTGVSQNPRHKITKRGQNVTFRCDPISEHNRLYWYRQTLGQGPEFLTYFQNEAQLEKSRLLSDRFSAERPKGSFSTLEIQRTEQGDSAMYLCASSLGTGTGNQPQHFGDGTRLSIL.

The chain uses TRBV28 and TRBJ2-7, with a tentative D call TRBD1 (7 bases). The CDR3 length is 15 residues. The V end lost 4 bases, the J end lost 4 bases, and 17 bases lay between the germline ends. CDR1 is MDHEN and CDR2 is SYDVKM in the germline V gene. The chain's CDR3 is CASSSQGGAKYEQYF. In DNA form, the CDR3 reads TGTGCCAGCAGTTCCCAGGGGGGCGCGAAGTACGAGCAGTACTTC.

This chain's CDR3 is CASSVMTSGGTDTQYF. The CDR3 region has the DNA TGTGCCAGCAGCGTTATGACTAGCGGGGGTACAGATACGCAGTATTTT. The chain carries TRBV7-6 and TRBJ2-3; 12 bases match TRBD2. Germline CDR1 reads SGHVS; CDR2 reads FNYEAQ. J lost 3 bases, V lost 5 bases, and 6 bases had no gene match. This CDR3 spans 16 amino acids.

The gene calls are TRBV19 and TRBJ2-7; D possibly corresponds to TRBD1 (6 bases). Germline CDR1 reads LNHDA; CDR2 reads SQIVND (reference sequence). This CDR3 is 15 amino acids long. Trimming left V 4 bases short and J 3 bases short, with 16 bases between. CDR3 nucleotide sequence: TGTGCCAGTAGTACCTCCCCTCGAGGGGGCTACGAGCAGTACTTC. It specifies CASSTSPRGGYEQYF. The full variable domain, in which reference TRBV19 and TRBJ2-7 provide the parts outside the CDR3, is DGGITQSPKYLFRKEGQNVTLSCEQNLNHDAMYWYRQDPGQGLRLIYYSQIVNDFQKGDIAEGYSVSREKKESFPLTVTSAQKNPTAFYLCASSTSPRGGYEQYFGPGTRLTVT.

This clone was counted between two and nine times. V usage is TRBV19 and J usage is TRBJ1-2; the D is unclear. CDR3 size: 12 residues. V dropped 5 bases and J dropped 5 bases, with 9 bases sitting between them. Germline V gene data show CDR1 as LNHDA and CDR2 as SQIVND (reference sequence). The CDR3 reads CASSPTGYGYTF. The CDR3 DNA sequence: TGTGCCAGTAGTCCCACGGGGTATGGCTACACCTTC.

The J gene is TRBJ1-2, the V gene TRBV19; TRBD1 agrees at 7 bases. Looked up from germline, CDR1 is LNHDA and CDR2 is SQIVND (reference sequence). Germline trimming cut 1 base from V and 4 bases from J; bases unmatched to any gene: 12. This CDR3 spans 17 amino acids. CDR3 protein: CASSIGVVQGWSYGYTF. CDR3 bases: TGTGCCAGTAGTATAGGAGTCGTACAGGGGTGGAGCTATGGCTACACCTTC.

The CDR3 DNA follows: TGCAGTCCACAGGGTCACGGGGAGCTGTTTTTT. It encodes CSPQGHGELFF. This sequence joins TRBV20-1 and TRBJ2-2, with D possibly TRBD1 on 6 matching bases. CDR3 length: 11 residues. The germline V gene has CDR1 DFQATT and CDR2 SNEGSKA (reference sequence). Trimming took 8 bases from V and 7 from J, leaving 11 bases between them.

This clone has a handful of counts. V is TRBV6-1 and J is TRBJ1-2; D unclear. V was shortened by 0 bases and J by 10 bases, with 6 bases between the two germline ends. Germline V gene sequence: CDR1 MNHNS, CDR2 SASEGT. This CDR3 comprises 11 residues. CDR3 in amino acids: CASSEAKVYTF. The CDR3 nucleotides are TGTGCCAGCAGTGAAGCAAAGGTCTACACCTTC.

Regarding this clone: The sample carries other DNA sequences with the same CDR3. The chain links TRBV7-8 to TRBJ1-1; 7 bases are a match to TRBD1. V was pared by 5 bases and J by 1 base, with 4 bases of the junction left unmatched. The CDR3 totals 14 residues. Germline CDR1 is SGHVS and CDR2 is FQNEAQ. In DNA form, the CDR3 reads TGTGCCAGCAGCAGCGGGACAGCGAACACTGAAGCTTTCTTT. Protein sequence: CASSSGTANTEAFF.

V and J are TRBV7-9 and TRBJ1-6; D might be TRBD1 (6 bases). Germline V gives CDR1 SEHNR, CDR2 FQNEAQ (reference sequence). CDR3 length: 15 amino acids. V was trimmed by 8 bases and J by 1 base, leaving 12 bases between them. CDR3 nucleotides: TGTGCCAGCCATGGGGGCCGGTCCTATAATTCACCCCTCCACTTT. Its translation: CASHGGRSYNSPLHF.

This clone has only one observation. This chain links TRBV7-3 with TRBJ2-1, with 9 bases fitting TRBD1. After removal of 5 bases from V and 2 bases from J, the junction contained 10 bases not matched to a gene. CDR1 SGHTA and CDR2 FQGTGA come from the germline V gene. The CDR3 consists of 17 residues. The CDR3 reads CASSPYNRGQAYNEQFF. CDR3 sequence (DNA): TGTGCCAGCAGCCCTTACAACAGGGGGCAGGCCTACAATGAGCAGTTCTTC. Complete variable domain (other parts from reference TRBV7-3 and TRBJ2-1): GAGVSQTPSNKVTEKGKYVELRCDPISGHTALYWYRQSLGQGPEFLIYFQGTGAADDSGLPNDRFFAVRPEGSVSTLKIQRTERGDSAVYLCASSPYNRGQAYNEQFFGPGTRLTVL.

This rearrangement joins TRBV5-1 to TRBJ1-1; D not certain. This CDR3 is 13 amino acids long. V was pared by 3 bases and J by 1 base, with 7 bases between. CDR1 and CDR2 (germline): SGHRS, YFSETQ. The CDR3 region is CASSSDPNTEAFF. CDR3 nucleotides: TGCGCCAGCAGCTCGGACCCGAACACTGAAGCTTTCTTT.

The chain links TRBV3-1 (or the pseudogene TRBV3-2) to TRBJ1-2, with 7 bases identical to TRBD1. Per germline, CDR1 LGHDT and CDR2 YNNKEL (reference sequence). J gave up 4 bases and V 1 base, and 6 bases lay outside the gene matches. The CDR3 consists of 15 residues. The CDR3 coding sequence is TGTGCCAGCAGCCAAGGGTTTCAGGGGGTCTATGGCTACACCTTC. It codes for CASSQGFQGVYGYTF.